This TCR beta chain was retrieved from a study of shared clonotypes between healthy human individuals. Study-level background: Used for every donor were three CD4 naive, three CD4 memory, two CD8 naive and one CD8 memory plate.

The length of the CDR3 is 17 residues. V was trimmed by 2 bases and J by 0 bases, leaving 14 bases between them. Germline V gene sequence: CDR1 KGHSH, CDR2 LQKENI. Produced via immunoSEQ multiplex PCR; TCRdb's table is partial and in-frame only. The repertoire includes 2 million to 2.5 million clones, around 92% of them detected once, and approximately 0.41% sits in the top ten. The sequence came from a man between 18 and 35 years old in good health. Some clones in this sample may be carry-over from other donors' samples. What was sequenced was naive CD4+ T cells from PBMCs. Subset in this sample: CD45RA+ positively selected. The gene calls are TRBV18 and TRBJ1-3; D call uncertain. The DNA for the CDR3 is TGTGCCAGCTCACCATCGAGGGCGTCCCTCTCTGGAAACACCATATATTTT. It yields the protein CASSPSRASLSGNTIYF.